This TCR beta chain appears in the sequencing data of a study of T cell responses to AZD1222 COVID-19 vaccine. Study findings and constraints: There were mostly white British donors and more females than males, and clonal diversity was possibly underestimated. Spike-specific TCR repertoires showed rising breadth and depth after two AZD1222 doses.

With regard to this clone: Antigen: not known.

Clones were sequenced by immunoSEQ multiplex PCR, and TCRdb holds only the in-frame ones, with some missing. Of 50,000 to 70,000 clones in the sample, approximately 86% were seen once. V lost 0 bases and J 4 bases, leaving 13 bases between the germline ends. Germline V gene lookup returns CDR1 SGDLS and CDR2 YYNGEE. The CDR3 has 15 amino acids. Sequenced here: peripheral blood, sampled 28 days after the second AZD1222 dose. This chain uses TRBV9 with TRBJ1-1, with D possibly matching TRBD1 (5 bases). The sequence was obtained from an adult who received the AZD1222 COVID-19 vaccine. The CDR3 reads CASSVGGMAGTEAFF. The CDR3, as DNA: TGTGCCAGCAGCGTAGGGGGGATGGCTGGCACTGAAGCTTTCTTT.